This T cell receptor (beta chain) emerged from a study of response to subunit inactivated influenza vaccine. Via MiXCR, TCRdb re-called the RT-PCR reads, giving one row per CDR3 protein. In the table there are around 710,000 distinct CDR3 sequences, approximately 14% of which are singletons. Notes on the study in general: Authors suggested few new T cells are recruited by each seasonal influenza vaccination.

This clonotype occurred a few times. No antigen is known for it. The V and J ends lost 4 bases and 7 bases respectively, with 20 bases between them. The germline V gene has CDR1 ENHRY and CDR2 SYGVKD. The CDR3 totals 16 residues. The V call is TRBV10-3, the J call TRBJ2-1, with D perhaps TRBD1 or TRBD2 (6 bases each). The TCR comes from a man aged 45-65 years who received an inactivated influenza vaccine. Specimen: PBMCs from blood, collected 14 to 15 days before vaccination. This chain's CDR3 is CAISGGAGFGLNEQFF. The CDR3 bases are TGTGCCATCAGTGGGGGGGCAGGGTTCGGGCTAAATGAGCAGTTCTTC.